This TCR beta chain was captured by sequencing in a study of cytomegalovirus exposure and HLA in healthy donors. CDR3 length: 14 amino acids. CDR1 SNHLY and CDR2 FYNNEI come from the germline V gene. J lost 8 bases, V lost 7 bases, and 9 bases had no gene match. 60 Vbeta and 13 Jbeta primers were used in PCR. This table comes from immunoSEQ multiplex PCR, and its TCRdb copy is limited to in-frame clones, with some not included. The sample shows approximately 160,000 clones, 80% of them seen only once. The rearrangement joins TRBV2 to TRBJ1-4; 8 nucleotides align to TRBD1. The material sequenced was PBMCs. This TCR derives from a woman aged 50 to 60 in good health and CMV-seropositive. CDR3 sequence (DNA): TGTGCCAGCATTAACAGGGGGTTAGCCGAAAAACTGTTTTTT. This sequence encodes CASINRGLAEKLFF. The full variable domain, completed using reference TRBV2 and TRBJ1-4, is EPEVTQTPSHQVTQMGQEVILRCVPISNHLYFYWYRQILGQKVEFLVSFYNNEISEKSEIFDDQFSVERPDGSNFTLKIRSTKLEDSAMYFCASINRGLAEKLFFGSGTQLSVL.